Listed below are T cell receptor beta chains from one sample, sequenced in a study of blood T cell repertoires in COVID-19. Data came from immunoSEQ multiplex PCR; TCRdb stores just in-frame clones and leaves some out. The table has fewer than 250,000 clones, 80% to 90% seen once. The sample taken for sequencing was PBMCs or T cells enriched from blood (not recorded which). Receptor source: a woman aged 25 to 39 who had been exposed to COVID-19. The CDR3 runs from the conserved cysteine through the conserved F or W. D genes are given only for firm matches. Size values are once, few and many counts, or a class for expanded clones, and some rows have none.

len: 15
j_gene: TRBJ1-1
v_gene: TRBV7-6
abundance: few
d_gene: -
CDR3aa: CASSLSQGWSTEAFF
CDR3nt: TGTGCCAGCAGCTTAAGTCAGGGGTGGAGCACTGAAGCTTTCTTT

len: 16
j_gene: TRBJ2-1
v_gene: TRBV12-1
abundance: -
d_gene: -
CDR3aa: CASSVQTSGRRNEQFF
CDR3nt: TGTGCCAGCAGCGTCCAGACTAGCGGGAGGCGGAATGAGCAGTTCTTC

len: 17
j_gene: TRBJ2-3
v_gene: TRBV3-1/TRBV3-2
abundance: -
d_gene: TRBD2
CDR3aa: CASSPSAGGPSTDTQYF
CDR3nt: TGTGCCAGCAGCCCGAGTGCGGGGGGCCCTAGCACAGATACGCAGTATTTT

len: 15
j_gene: TRBJ1-5
v_gene: TRBV4-1
abundance: -
d_gene: -
CDR3aa: CASSPHLTANQPQHF
CDR3nt: TGCGCCAGCAGCCCTCATCTGACTGCCAATCAGCCCCAGCATTTT

len: 13
j_gene: TRBJ1-2
v_gene: TRBV18
abundance: -
d_gene: -
CDR3aa: CASSPAANYGYTF
CDR3nt: TGTGCCAGCTCACCAGCAGCTAACTATGGCTACACCTTC

len: 14
j_gene: TRBJ2-2
v_gene: TRBV25-1
abundance: -
d_gene: -
CDR3aa: CASSNTGNTGELFF
CDR3nt: TGTGCCAGCAGTAATACAGGGAACACCGGGGAGCTGTTTTTT

len: 16
j_gene: TRBJ2-7
v_gene: TRBV6-2/TRBV6-3
abundance: -
d_gene: -
CDR3aa: CASSYSETRTPYEQYF
CDR3nt: TGTGCCAGCAGTTACTCGGAGACTAGGACCCCCTACGAGCAGTACTTC

len: 15
j_gene: TRBJ2-3
v_gene: TRBV11-1
abundance: -
d_gene: TRBD2
CDR3aa: CASSRTSGSTDTQYF
CDR3nt: TGTGCCAGCAGCCGGACTAGCGGTAGCACAGATACGCAGTATTTT

len: 17
j_gene: TRBJ1-5
v_gene: TRBV27
abundance: once
d_gene: TRBD1
CDR3aa: CASSPWTGGGYNQPQHF
CDR3nt: TGTGCCAGCAGTCCCTGGACAGGTGGGGGTTACAATCAGCCCCAGCATTTT

len: 12
j_gene: TRBJ2-7
v_gene: TRBV29-1
abundance: once
d_gene: TRBD1
CDR3aa: CSVAQGAYEQYF
CDR3nt: TGCAGCGTTGCACAGGGGGCTTACGAGCAGTACTTC

len: 11
j_gene: TRBJ1-3
v_gene: TRBV5-6
abundance: -
d_gene: -
CDR3aa: CASSHSDTIYF
CDR3nt: TGTGCCAGCAGCCACTCCGACACCATATATTTT

len: 14
j_gene: TRBJ1-3
v_gene: TRBV2
abundance: -
d_gene: -
CDR3aa: CASSESGRGNTIYF
CDR3nt: TGTGCCAGCAGTGAATCCGGGAGGGGAAACACCATATATTTT

len: 18
j_gene: TRBJ2-7
v_gene: TRBV29-1
abundance: -
d_gene: TRBD1
CDR3aa: CSAELPLTGTGEAYEQYF
CDR3nt: TGCAGCGCTGAACTCCCCCTTACCGGGACAGGGGAGGCCTACGAGCAGTACTTC

len: 14
j_gene: TRBJ2-1
v_gene: TRBV30
abundance: -
d_gene: TRBD2
CDR3aa: CAWSGLAGANEQFF
CDR3nt: TGTGCCTGGTCGGGACTAGCGGGAGCCAATGAGCAGTTCTTC

len: 17
j_gene: TRBJ2-5
v_gene: TRBV3-1/TRBV3-2
abundance: -
d_gene: -
CDR3aa: CASSRWNWELFQETQYF
CDR3nt: TGTGCCAGCAGCCGTTGGAACTGGGAGCTCTTCCAAGAGACCCAGTACTTC

len: 13
j_gene: TRBJ2-1
v_gene: TRBV19
abundance: -
d_gene: -
CDR3aa: CASTLGAHNEQFF
CDR3nt: TGTGCCAGTACGTTAGGGGCCCACAATGAGCAGTTCTTC

len: 15
j_gene: TRBJ1-4
v_gene: TRBV5-1
abundance: once
d_gene: -
CDR3aa: CASSFTDSPNEKLFF
CDR3nt: TGCGCCAGCAGCTTTACAGACAGCCCCAATGAAAAACTGTTTTTT